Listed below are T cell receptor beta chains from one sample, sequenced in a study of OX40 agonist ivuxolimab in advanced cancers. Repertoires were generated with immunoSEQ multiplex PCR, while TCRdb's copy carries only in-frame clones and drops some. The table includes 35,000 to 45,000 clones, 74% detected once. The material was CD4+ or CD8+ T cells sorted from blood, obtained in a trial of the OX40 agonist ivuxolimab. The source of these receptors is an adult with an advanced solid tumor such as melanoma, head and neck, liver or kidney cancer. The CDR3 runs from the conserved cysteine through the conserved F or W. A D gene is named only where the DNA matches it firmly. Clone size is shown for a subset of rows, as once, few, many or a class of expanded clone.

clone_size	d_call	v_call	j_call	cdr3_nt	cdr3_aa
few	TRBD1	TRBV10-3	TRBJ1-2	TGTGCCATCAGTGAGCCTTCCGGGACAGGGGTATTAGGTGGCTACACCTTC	CAISEPSGTGVLGGYTF
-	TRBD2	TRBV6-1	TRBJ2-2	TGTGCCAGCAGTGAACGTCTAGCGGGGGCCGACACCGGGGAGCTGTTTTTT	CASSERLAGADTGELFF
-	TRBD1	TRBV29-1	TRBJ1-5	TGCAGCGTTGTCGAGGACAGGGGAGCCCAGCATTTT	CSVVEDRGAQHF
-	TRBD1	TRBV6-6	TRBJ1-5	TGTGCCAGCAGCCCACAGGGGATGGATCAGCCCCAGCATTTT	CASSPQGMDQPQHF
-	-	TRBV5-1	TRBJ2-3	TGCGCCAGCAGCTTGAACCAGCAAGATACGCAGTATTTT	CASSLNQQDTQYF
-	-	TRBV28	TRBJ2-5	TGTGCCAGCAGTTGGAAAGAGACCCAGTACTTC	CASSWKETQYF
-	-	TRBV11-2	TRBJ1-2	TGTGCCAGCAGGGACAACTATGGCTACACCTTC	CASRDNYGYTF
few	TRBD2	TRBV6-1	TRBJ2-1	TGTGCCAGCAGTGACTTTTCCCGGGGGGGCGGGAATGAGCAGTTCTTC	CASSDFSRGGGNEQFF
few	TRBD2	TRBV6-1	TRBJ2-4	TGTGCCAGCAGTGAAGGATCTAGCGGAAAAAACATTCAGTACTTC	CASSEGSSGKNIQYF
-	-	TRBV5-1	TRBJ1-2	TGCGCCAGCAGAAAAGAGGAATCCAACTATGGCTACACCTTC	CASRKEESNYGYTF
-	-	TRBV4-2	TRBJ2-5	TGTGCCAGCAGCCAAGATCCCGGGGAGACCCAGTACTTC	CASSQDPGETQYF
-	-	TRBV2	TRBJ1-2	TGTGCCAGCAGCAAAACGGGACTGAACCTTAACTATGGCTACACCTTC	CASSKTGLNLNYGYTF
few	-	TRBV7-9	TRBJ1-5	TGTGCCAGCAGCCCAGGGGTCTATCAGCCCCAGCATTTT	CASSPGVYQPQHF
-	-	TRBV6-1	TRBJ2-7	TGCGCCAGCTTAGGGGAGGACGAGCAGTACTTC	CASLGEDEQYF
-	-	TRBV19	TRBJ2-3	TGTGCCAGTAGTATAGGTAGCTCAGATACGCAGTATTTT	CASSIGSSDTQYF